This TCR beta chain was recovered during a study of metastatic and nonmetastatic thyroid tumors. Looking at the study overall: Across peripheral blood and tumor or nodule tissue samples taken from malignant and benign thyroid patients, the repertoires were compared with one another.

Concerning this clone itself: Its antigen is undetermined.

Patients underwent thyroid surgery, and none had received any treatment before it. Study results and caveats: A significant increase in TCR beta diversity was reportedly seen in malignant thyroid tumors relative to benign nodules, in blood and tumor.

Looked up from germline, CDR1 is SGHVS and CDR2 is FQNEAQ. The CDR3 runs 14 residues. The J segment lost 3 bases and the V segment lost 3 bases, leaving 5 bases of the junction unmatched. In the study's own analysis: For papillary thyroid cancer, a distant-metastasis classifier was constructed from CDR3 differences observed across clinicopathological groups. TCRdb re-analyzed the PCR reads through MiXCR. For this entry, the V and J calls and clone size follow TCRdb and not the study's own pipeline. The sample contains approximately 7,000 clones, over 25% of which appear only once. Sample: tumor tissue. This TCR came from a female donor with papillary thyroid cancer or a benign thyroid nodule (not recorded which). Some clones in this sample may be carry-over from other donors' samples. This chain uses TRBV7-8 with TRBJ2-7; 7 nucleotides match TRBD1. The CDR3 is CASSFRDSYYEQYF. The CDR3 DNA sequence: TGTGCCAGCAGCTTCCGGGACAGCTACTACGAGCAGTACTTC.